The T cell receptor beta chain under discussion was sequenced for a study of tissue T cells after allogeneic stem cell transplantation. Study-wide findings and caveats: TCR repertoires tracked anatomic similarity, regardless of disease or transplant status.

As concerns this clone: Its antigen is still unknown.

Libraries were prepared by immunoSEQ multiplex PCR; TCRdb keeps only in-frame clonotypes and omits some of them. The top ten hold 9% to 9.5% of the sample, which has 8,000 to 10,000 clones, 50% to 70% seen once. The CDR3 has 12 amino acids. Per the germline V gene, CDR1 is SGHTA and CDR2 is FQGNSA. Deletions cut 1 base from V and 6 bases from J, with 3 bases between. Median post-mortem interval was around 8.9 hours for GI, liver, skin and lymphoid tissues. This TCR derives from a woman between 18 and 50 years old with breast cancer. Sequenced here: tissue from the ileum, sampled at autopsy. The V gene is TRBV7-2, the J gene TRBJ2-2; D uncertain. The CDR3 loop reads CASSLDPGELFF. CDR3 DNA: TGTGCCAGCAGCTTAGACCCCGGGGAGCTGTTTTTT. Looking up the rest from reference TRBV7-2 and TRBJ2-2 gives the full variable domain: GAGVSQSPSNKVTEKGKDVELRCDPISGHTALYWYRQSLGQGLEFLIYFQGNSAPDKSGLPSDRFSAERTGGSVSTLTIQRTQQEDSAVYLCASSLDPGELFFGEGSRLTVL.